This T cell receptor beta chain was observed in a study of blood T cell repertoires in COVID-19 (dated by TCRdb to about 2020). General notes on the study: Collaborator samples came from the United States, Italy and Spain and covered acute and convalescent phases of COVID-19. The material from the prospective study consisted of cDNA or gDNA derived from T cells, B-cell-depleted T cells, or PBMCs. The dataset comprised deeply sampled blood TCRbeta repertoires from subjects exposed to, actively infected with, or recovered from COVID-19. A freely available public database, intended as a resource for researchers studying the immune response to SARS-CoV-2, is where the repertoires were released. Samples were obtained from the ongoing ImmuneRACE study (first 160 participants) and from 1,000 to 1,500 subjects provided by 6 global collaborators. A de-identified subject ID, COVID-19 status, age in years and sex were almost always included in the sample metadata. Where available, HLA class I and class II types were taken from metadata supplied by the sample provider and were not determined by assay-based typing.

Taken from the germline V gene, the CDR1 and CDR2 loops are MRHNA and SNTAGT. Trimmed from V: 3 bases; trimmed from J: 4 bases; junction bases lacking a gene match: 5. Taken from cysteine to phenylalanine, the CDR3 has 15 residues. Of the read, only the CDR3 DNA is kept; its 45 bases are in frame from base 1. A second Seattle source provided samples from volunteer blood donors who had recovered from COVID-19. Whole blood was collected in K2EDTA tubes by collaborating institutions according to the institutions' own protocols. For TCRbeta analysis, collaborator samples were shipped as frozen whole blood, as isolated PBMCs, or as DNA extracted from either sample type. TCRbeta CDR3 regions were amplified from genomic DNA by means of the immunoSEQ Assay, a bias-controlled multiplex PCR. In the authors' own workflow: Nucleated cell counts per sample were estimated from amplification of reference gene primers within the assay. Sequence reads were collapsed and filtered to measure the absolute abundance of every unique TCRbeta CDR3 rearrangement. Productive Simpson clonality was computed per sample as the square root of Simpson's diversity index over productive rearrangements. Entries here come from immuneACCESS through TCRdb and include only in-frame sequences with V and J called. Some clones fail to appear in such tables; in the studies checked, an unresolved V gene covers under half of the shortfall, and the cause of the remainder is unknown. The V and J calls and clone size come from that table; D and trimming were worked out from the DNA. Recorded for this sample are under 250,000 clones; around 84% of them occurred a single time. Clones ranked in the top ten supply about 3% of the sample.

Overall results and qualifications from the work: The amount of clinical and demographic metadata varied by source and participant and was provided uncurated.

Turning to this clone: Which antigen it targets is not known. It has no much larger one-base neighbor in the sample; base qualities were not kept.

Sequencing used peripheral blood. The chain is encoded by TRBV6-4 joined to TRBJ2-1, with 8 bases in between that match TRBD1. The TCR sequence derives from a man in his fifties or sixties who had recovered from COVID-19. The DNA reads as follows: TGTGCCAGCAGTGAATCAGGGGGCGATTACAATGAGCAGTTCTTC. The encoded protein is CASSESGGDYNEQFF.